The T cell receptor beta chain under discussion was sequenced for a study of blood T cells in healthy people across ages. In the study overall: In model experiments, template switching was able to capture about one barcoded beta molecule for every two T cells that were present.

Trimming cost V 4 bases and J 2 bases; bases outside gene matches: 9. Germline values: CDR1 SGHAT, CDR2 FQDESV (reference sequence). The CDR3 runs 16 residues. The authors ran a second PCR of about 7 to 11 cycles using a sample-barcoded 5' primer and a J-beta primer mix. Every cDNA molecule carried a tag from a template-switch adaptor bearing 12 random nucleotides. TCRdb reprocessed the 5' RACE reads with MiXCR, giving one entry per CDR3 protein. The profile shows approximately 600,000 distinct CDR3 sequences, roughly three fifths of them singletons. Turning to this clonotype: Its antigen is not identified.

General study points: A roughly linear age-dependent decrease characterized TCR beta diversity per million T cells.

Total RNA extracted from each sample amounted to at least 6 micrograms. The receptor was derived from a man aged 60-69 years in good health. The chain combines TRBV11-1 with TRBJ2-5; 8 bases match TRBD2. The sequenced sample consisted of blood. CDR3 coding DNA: TGTGCCAGCAGCTCCTCAGCGGGGGTCCCTCAAGAGACCCAGTACTTC. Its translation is CASSSSAGVPQETQYF.